A selection of T cell receptor beta chains follows, all from one sample in a study of STAT5B mutations in CD4+ large granular lymphocyte leukemia. Assay: immunoSEQ multiplex PCR; the TCRdb copy retains only in-frame clones and omits some. Altogether around 31,000 clones are present, around 74% being singletons, with the ten largest covering 1.1%. Sequences were obtained from CD4+ T cells from blood buffy coats. These receptors were obtained from a human donor in good health. The CDR3 runs from the conserved cysteine through the conserved F or W. The D gene is left open where the match is weak. The size of a clone is reported for some rows only, either as once, few or many, or as a class for expanded clones.

j_call v_call d_call clone_size cdr3_aa cdr3_nt
TRBJ1-1 TRBV6-5 NA NA CASSRRGTEAFF TGTGCCAGCAGCCGGCGGGGCACTGAAGCTTTCTTT
TRBJ2-7 TRBV30 NA NA CAWSVRGTKSYEQYF TGTGCCTGGAGTGTACGGGGTACTAAGAGCTACGAGCAGTACTTC
TRBJ2-4 TRBV7-9 TRBD2 once CASSLGAGGVSKNIQYF TGTGCCAGCAGCTTAGGTGCGGGAGGGGTTTCCAAAAACATTCAGTACTTC
TRBJ1-1 TRBV4-3 NA NA CASSQLRGGNTEAFF TGCGCCAGCAGCCAATTGCGCGGGGGGAACACTGAAGCTTTCTTT
TRBJ1-2 TRBV12-5 NA NA CASGLGATPGYTF TGTGCTAGTGGTTTGGGGGCAACGCCTGGCTACACCTTC
TRBJ1-4 TRBV5-1 NA NA CASSLGQPGEKLFF TGCGCCAGCAGCTTGGGACAGCCGGGCGAAAAACTGTTTTTT
TRBJ1-2 TRBV5-1 NA once CASSFTPGTASPSYTF TGCGCCAGCAGCTTTACCCCCGGGACGGCCTCTCCAAGCTACACCTTC
TRBJ1-2 TRBV6-5 NA NA CASSSAPGVPSF TGTGCCAGCAGTTCCGCTCCAGGGGTCCCTTCCTTC
TRBJ1-2 TRBV19 NA NA CASSTRQIYGYTF TGTGCCAGTAGTACCCGACAGATCTATGGCTACACCTTC
TRBJ1-1 TRBV11-2 TRBD1 NA CASSITGENTEAFF TGTGCCAGCAGCATAACAGGGGAGAACACTGAAGCTTTCTTT
TRBJ1-4 TRBV11-3 NA NA CASSLGRQDEKLFF TGTGCCAGCAGCTTAGGCAGACAGGATGAAAAACTGTTTTTT
TRBJ1-1 TRBV6-6 TRBD1 NA CASNDRGRLNTEAFF TGTGCCAGCAATGACAGGGGGAGATTGAACACTGAAGCTTTCTTT
TRBJ1-1 TRBV7-2 NA NA CASSRTREGAEAFF TGTGCCAGCAGTCGAACTAGGGAAGGGGCTGAAGCTTTCTTT
TRBJ2-1 TRBV5-1 NA NA CASSLAITNEQFF TGCGCCAGCAGCTTGGCTATTACTAATGAGCAGTTCTTC
TRBJ1-1 TRBV5-1 TRBD1 NA CASSPRGLAEAFF TGCGCCAGCAGCCCCAGGGGGCTCGCTGAAGCTTTCTTT
TRBJ2-7 TRBV2 TRBD1 NA CASSRDGTGGIEQYF TGTGCCAGCAGCAGGGACGGGACAGGGGGCATCGAGCAGTACTTC
TRBJ2-7 TRBV28 NA NA CASRVGQVAEQYF TGTGCCAGCAGGGTTGGTCAGGTTGCCGAGCAGTACTTC
TRBJ1-2 TRBV4-2 NA once CASSPGAGRYYGYTF TGTGCCAGCAGCCCAGGGGCGGGCAGGTACTATGGCTACACCTTC
TRBJ1-2 TRBV21-1 NA once CASLKDDDYGYTF TGTGCCAGTTTAAAGGACGACGACTATGGCTACACCTTC
TRBJ2-2 TRBV6-6 NA once CASSYSAGVGGELFF TGTGCCAGCAGTTACTCCGCAGGGGTGGGCGGGGAGCTGTTTTTT
TRBJ2-2 TRBV4-1 NA NA CASSQLGQNTGELFF TGCGCCAGCAGCCAGTTGGGACAGAACACCGGGGAGCTGTTTTTT
TRBJ1-1 TRBV4-1 NA NA CASSQENWGLAEAFF TGCGCCAGCAGCCAAGAAAATTGGGGGCTGGCTGAAGCTTTCTTT
TRBJ1-3 TRBV9 NA NA CASSVQGFGNTIYF TGTGCCAGCAGCGTTCAGGGTTTTGGAAACACCATATATTTT
TRBJ2-3 TRBV4-3 NA NA CASSQGSSSDTQYF TGCGCCAGCAGCCAAGGCTCTTCATCAGATACGCAGTATTTT
TRBJ2-7 TRBV6-1 TRBD2 NA CASSIPGLVAEQYF TGTGCCAGCAGTATTCCGGGACTAGTAGCCGAGCAGTACTTC
TRBJ1-6 TRBV6-5 TRBD1 NA CASSYTGTDLEPLHF TGTGCCAGCAGTTACACCGGGACAGATCTCGAACCCCTCCACTTT